The 28 T cell receptor beta chains reported below all come from one sample, sequenced in a study of blood T cell repertoires in COVID-19. Profiling relied on immunoSEQ multiplex PCR, and the TCRdb table lists in-frame clones only, not all of them. The sample shows 100,000 to 150,000 clones, 65% to 90% of them seen only once. Sequenced sample: PBMCs or T cells enriched from blood (not recorded which). The receptors come from a woman between 45 and 60 years old who had recovered from COVID-19.

The chain combines TRBV7-9 with TRBJ1-1, with TRBD1 matching over 7 bases. J lost 0 bases, V lost 7 bases, and 2 bases had no gene match. Looked up from germline, CDR1 is SEHNR and CDR2 is FQNEAQ (reference sequence). The CDR3 extends over 13 amino acids. Here the CDR3 reads CASKTGMNTEAFF. CDR3 DNA: TGTGCCAGCAAGACAGGGATGAACACTGAAGCTTTCTTT.

This sequence joins TRBV5-5 and TRBJ2-1, with D tentatively TRBD1 (6 bases). Looked up from germline, CDR1 is SGHKS and CDR2 is YYEKEE (reference sequence). V was clipped by 6 bases and J by 0 bases, with 16 bases between them. This CDR3 has 16 amino acids. CDR3: CASIQGHQSSYNEQFF. The CDR3 nucleotides read TGTGCCAGCATCCAGGGACACCAGAGCTCCTACAATGAGCAGTTCTTC.

The rearrangement links TRBV10-3 to TRBJ2-5; the match to TRBD2 covers 7 bases. The CDR3 runs 13 residues. CDR1 and CDR2 from the germline V gene are ENHRY and SYGVKD. The trim removed 10 bases at V and 2 bases at J, leaving 7 bases unmatched. The CDR3 is CANRGVGQETQYF. The CDR3 nucleotides are TGTGCCAACCGGGGGGTCGGACAAGAGACCCAGTACTTC.

This clone has just one count. V gene TRBV9 combines with J gene TRBJ2-6, with TRBD1 matching 8 bases. The CDR3 is 15 amino acids. V shed 7 bases, J shed 0 bases, and the junction held 3 bases outside the gene matches. Germline-derived CDR1 and CDR2 are SGDLS and YYNGEE. CDR3 sequence reads: CASGQGISGANVLTF. CDR3 nucleotide sequence: TGTGCCAGCGGACAGGGTATCTCTGGGGCCAACGTCCTGACTTTC.

This rearrangement joins TRBV5-4 to TRBJ2-3; D gene unclear. Germline assignment: CDR1 SGHNT and CDR2 YYREEE (reference sequence). V lost 2 bases, J lost 5 bases, and 3 bases lay in between. The CDR3 spans 11 residues. The CDR3 nucleotides read TGTGCCAGCAGCTTTCAAGATACGCAGTATTTT. It specifies CASSFQDTQYF.

The chain joins TRBV5-1 to TRBJ2-7; D is unresolved. This CDR3 comprises 12 residues. Germline V gene data show CDR1 as SGHRS and CDR2 as YFSETQ. V lost 1 base and J lost 1, with 3 bases in between. This CDR3 reads CASSLQSYEQYF. The CDR3 nucleotides read TGCGCCAGCAGCTTGCAATCCTACGAGCAGTACTTC.

The chain is built from TRBV19 and TRBJ1-2, with 9 bases identical to TRBD1. Trimming removed 0 bases from V and 8 bases from J; junction bases left unmatched: 13. This CDR3 is 17 amino acids long. Germline assignment: CDR1 LNHDA and CDR2 SQIVND (reference sequence). The CDR3 loop reads CASSIDVYRGPGSGYTF. CDR3 bases: TGTGCCAGTAGTATAGATGTCTACAGGGGGCCCGGTTCCGGCTACACCTTC.

This clone appeared a few times. The rearrangement uses TRBV10-3 and TRBJ1-6, with 7 nucleotides matching TRBD1. This CDR3 has 15 residues. Germline assignment: CDR1 ENHRY and CDR2 SYGVKD. The trim removed 10 bases at V and 7 bases at J, leaving 13 bases unmatched. The CDR3 is CATHLGTDDNSPLHF. DNA of the CDR3: TGTGCCACCCACCTCGGGACAGACGACAATTCACCCCTCCACTTT.

The rearrangement joins TRBV30 to TRBJ2-7, with 7 bases lining up with TRBD1. Trimming removed 1 base from V and 2 bases from J; junction bases left unmatched: 5. CDR3 length: 14 residues. CDR1 is GTSNPN and CDR2 is SVGIG in the germline V gene (reference sequence). Written as DNA, the CDR3 is TGTGCCTGGAGTGGTGGGACAGCGCCCTACGAGCAGTACTTC. Translating it yields CAWSGGTAPYEQYF.

The J gene is TRBJ2-1, the V gene TRBV13; D gene uncertain. The ends were cut back, 3 bases at V and 4 bases at J, with 7 bases in the middle. Per germline, CDR1 PRHDT and CDR2 FYEKMQ (reference sequence). CDR3 size: 13 residues. The CDR3 sequence: CASSLYNYNEQFF. The CDR3 DNA sequence: TGTGCCAGCAGCTTGTACAATTACAATGAGCAGTTCTTC. The full variable domain, with the rest looked up from reference TRBV13 and TRBJ2-1, is AAGVIQSPRHLIKEKRETATLKCYPIPRHDTVYWYQQGPGQDPQFLISFYEKMQSDKGSIPDRFSAQQFSDYHSELNMSSLELGDSALYFCASSLYNYNEQFFGPGTRLTVL.

This clone has only a few counts. The chain joins TRBV5-1 to TRBJ2-2, with D uncertain. V gave up 3 bases and J gave up 4 bases, with 7 bases separating them. This CDR3 spans 13 amino acids. CDR1 SGHRS and CDR2 YFSETQ come from the germline V gene. The CDR3 nucleotides are TGCGCCAGCAGCTCCAGGCGCACCGGGGAGCTGTTTTTT. Encoded protein: CASSSRRTGELFF.

The gene calls are TRBV7-2 and TRBJ1-2, with D unclear. This CDR3 contains 13 residues. Germline V gives CDR1 SGHTA, CDR2 FQGNSA. V shed 5 bases and J shed 8 bases, with 15 bases lying between them. CDR3 residues: CASSDTESIGYTF. In DNA, the CDR3 is TGTGCCAGCAGCGACACAGAATCTATAGGCTACACCTTC.

The chain couples TRBV19 to TRBJ1-5; no clear D. This CDR3 has 15 residues. V was clipped by 5 bases and J by 3 bases, with 14 bases between them. The V gene's germline CDR1 is LNHDA and CDR2 SQIVND (reference sequence). The CDR3 protein is CASSYAGNLNQPQHF. In DNA form, the CDR3 reads TGTGCCAGTAGTTATGCCGGGAACCTCAATCAGCCCCAGCATTTT.

This clone was counted between two and nine times. Distinct nucleotide sequences in the sample also encode this CDR3. The chain recombines TRBV7-6 with TRBJ2-2; 8 nucleotides line up with TRBD1. The length of the CDR3 is 17 residues. The trim removed 5 bases at V and 0 bases at J, leaving 8 bases unmatched. The germline V gene has CDR1 SGHVS and CDR2 FNYEAQ. In nucleotides, the CDR3 is TGTGCCAGCAGCCCCCGGACAGGGCCCACGAACACCGGGGAGCTGTTTTTT. It is translated as CASSPRTGPTNTGELFF. Supplemented by reference TRBV7-6 and TRBJ2-2, the full variable domain reads GAGVSQSPRYKVTKRGQDVALRCDPISGHVSLYWYRQALGQGPEFLTYFNYEAQQDKSGLPNDRFSAERPEGSISTLTIQRTEQRDSAMYRCASSPRTGPTNTGELFFGEGSRLTVL.

This clone appeared once. The chain carries TRBV3-1 (or the pseudogene TRBV3-2) and TRBJ1-5; D not resolved. CDR3 length: 14 amino acids. From germline, CDR1 is LGHDT and CDR2 YNNKEL (reference sequence). V lost 3 bases and J lost 7, with 13 bases in between. Written as DNA, the CDR3 is TGTGCCAGCAGCCAGGGGAGGGTTTACCAGCCCCAGCATTTT. Encoded protein: CASSQGRVYQPQHF.

The chain joins TRBV6-5 to TRBJ2-2, with D perhaps matching TRBD1 (5 bases). CDR1 MNHEY and CDR2 SVGAGI come from the germline V gene. V was trimmed by 7 bases and J by 6 bases, leaving 6 bases between them. The CDR3 sequence is 11 residues long. The CDR3 DNA reads TGTGCCAGCAAAGGGGCCGGGGAGCTGTTTTTT. Encoded protein: CASKGAGELFF.

The CDR3 DNA reads as TGTGCCAGCAGCTCCTTAACGGGGGGACTCGACAATGAGCAGTTCTTC. Protein: CASSSLTGGLDNEQFF. The genes are TRBV7-9 and TRBJ2-1; TRBD2 agrees at 7 bases. Unmatched junction bases numbered 11, after V lost 4 bases and J lost 5 bases. CDR3 length: 16 amino acids. CDR1 and CDR2 from the germline V gene are SEHNR and FQNEAQ (reference sequence).

The gene calls are TRBV11-3 and TRBJ2-7; D gene unclear. The germline CDR1 and CDR2 sequences are SGHNT and YENEEA. This CDR3 spans 14 amino acids. V lost 5 bases and J 3 bases, leaving 14 bases between the germline ends. CDR3 loop: CASSLPSRFYEQYF. The CDR3, as DNA: TGTGCCAGCAGCCTACCGAGTCGCTTCTACGAGCAGTACTTC.

The chain is built from TRBV6-5 and TRBJ2-5, with D hard to call. In germline, CDR1 is MNHEY, CDR2 SVGAGI. This CDR3 is 13 amino acids long. V was pared by 0 bases and J by 2 bases, with 4 bases between. The CDR3 DNA reads as TGTGCCAGCAGTTACTCCCAACAAGAGACCCAGTACTTC. Encoded protein: CASSYSQQETQYF.

This chain links TRBV5-4 with TRBJ2-4, with 10 positions matching TRBD2. Per germline, CDR1 SGHNT and CDR2 YYREEE (reference sequence). This CDR3 has 15 amino acids. V shed 2 bases and J 9 bases; nucleotides not matched to a gene: 8. The CDR3 nucleotides are TGTGCCAGCAGCTTCGGGACTAGCGATAACCCCATTCAGTACTTC. Protein product: CASSFGTSDNPIQYF.

This chain joins TRBV6-5 and TRBJ2-1; D might be TRBD2 (6 bases). The CDR3 extends over 15 amino acids. Per germline, CDR1 MNHEY and CDR2 SVGAGI. The V gene lost 6 bases and the J gene lost 5 bases, with 17 bases spanning the gap. Written as DNA, the CDR3 is TGTGCCAGCAGAAAGCGGGCACCTACCAACAATGAGCAGTTCTTC. It codes for CASRKRAPTNNEQFF.

The gene calls are TRBV10-3 and TRBJ2-5, with a weak D call TRBD2 (6 bases). CDR1 and CDR2 (germline): ENHRY, SYGVKD. This CDR3 comprises 13 residues. Trimming left V 6 bases short and J 1 base short, with 9 bases between. CDR3 amino acids: CAIRDYSQETQYF. The CDR3 nucleotides are TGTGCCATCAGGGACTATAGCCAAGAGACCCAGTACTTC.

CDR3 amino acids: CASSDRTDANYGYTF. The CDR3 DNA follows: TGTGCCAGCAGCGACCGGACAGACGCTAACTATGGCTACACCTTC. The chain combines TRBV7-9 with TRBJ1-2; a weak D match, TRBD1 (6 bases). The V gene lost 5 bases and the J gene lost 0 bases, with 13 bases spanning the gap. Germline V gene data show CDR1 as SEHNR and CDR2 as FQNEAQ (reference sequence). The CDR3 runs to 15 residues.

V usage is TRBV3-1 (or the pseudogene TRBV3-2) and J usage is TRBJ2-7; possible D gene TRBD2, 6 bases. V dropped 1 base and J dropped 5 bases, with 18 bases sitting between them. Germline values: CDR1 LGHDT, CDR2 YNNKEL (reference sequence). The CDR3 extends over 16 amino acids. The CDR3 nucleotides are TGTGCCAGCAGCCAAGTTCGCTTGGGGAGGTCCGACGAGCAGTACTTC. It encodes CASSQVRLGRSDEQYF.

The chain uses TRBV19 and TRBJ2-1; the D gene is possibly TRBD1 (5 bases). The CDR3 spans 13 residues. Germline V gene data show CDR1 as LNHDA and CDR2 as SQIVND (reference sequence). Between the trimmed V and J ends, which lost 3 bases and 4 bases, there was a span of 7 bases. This CDR3 is CASSIQGYNEQFF. The CDR3 DNA sequence: TGTGCCAGTAGTATTCAGGGTTACAATGAGCAGTTCTTC.

The rearrangement joins TRBV6-5 to TRBJ2-1; D possibly corresponds to TRBD1 (6 bases). From germline, CDR1 is MNHEY and CDR2 SVGAGI. V was shortened by 0 bases and J by 4 bases, with 13 bases between the two germline ends. CDR3 length equals 16 residues. This CDR3 reads CASSYSWGRRYNEQFF. The CDR3 coding sequence is TGTGCCAGCAGTTACTCGTGGGGGCGAAGGTACAATGAGCAGTTCTTC.

This clone was found once. V gene TRBV19 combines with J gene TRBJ2-7; a possible D gene is TRBD1 (5 bases). This CDR3 spans 12 amino acids. Germline loops: CDR1 LNHDA, CDR2 SQIVND (reference sequence). Trimming removed 7 bases at V and 3 bases at J, with 10 bases between. CDR3 residues: CASTGPFYEQYF. In nucleotides, the CDR3 is TGTGCCAGTACAGGGCCATTCTACGAGCAGTACTTC.

The chain recombines TRBV19 with TRBJ2-1; weak D call: TRBD1 (6 bases). With 6 bases removed from V and 9 bases from J, the gap between germline ends came to 21 bases. CDR3 length equals 15 residues. CDR1 is LNHDA and CDR2 is SQIVND in the germline V gene (reference sequence). CDR3 sequence reads: CASSRDGRKGGEQFF. Here the CDR3 DNA reads TGTGCCAGTAGCCGGGACGGAAGAAAAGGGGGTGAGCAGTTCTTC.